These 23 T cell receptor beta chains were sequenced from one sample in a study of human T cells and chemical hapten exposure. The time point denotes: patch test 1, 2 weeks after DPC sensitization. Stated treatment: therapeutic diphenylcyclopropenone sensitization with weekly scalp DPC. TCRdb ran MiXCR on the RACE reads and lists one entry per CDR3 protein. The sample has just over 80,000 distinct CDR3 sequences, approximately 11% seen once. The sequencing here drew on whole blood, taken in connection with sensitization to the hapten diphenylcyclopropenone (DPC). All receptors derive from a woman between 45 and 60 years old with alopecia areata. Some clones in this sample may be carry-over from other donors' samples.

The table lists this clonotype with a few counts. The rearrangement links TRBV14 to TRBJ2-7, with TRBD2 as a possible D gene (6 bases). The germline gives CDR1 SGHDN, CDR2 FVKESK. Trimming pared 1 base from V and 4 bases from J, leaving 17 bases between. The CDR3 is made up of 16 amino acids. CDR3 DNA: TGTGCCAGCAGCCAAGGGCTGGGACTGGGCAATTACGAGCAGTACTTC. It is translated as CASSQGLGLGNYEQYF.

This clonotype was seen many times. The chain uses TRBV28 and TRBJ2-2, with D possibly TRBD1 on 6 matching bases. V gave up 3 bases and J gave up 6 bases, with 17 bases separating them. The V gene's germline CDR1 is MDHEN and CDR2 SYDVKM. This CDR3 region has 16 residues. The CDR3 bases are TGTGCCAGCAGTTTTTCAGGGGTCCTTTTTGCCGGGGAGCTGTTTTTT. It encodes CASSFSGVLFAGELFF.

The CDR3 nucleotides are TGTGCCAGCAGTTTGTCTCCCAACTACAATGAGCAGTTCTTC. It is translated as CASSLSPNYNEQFF. V is TRBV27 and J is TRBJ2-1; D gene ambiguous. The CDR3 consists of 14 residues. From germline, CDR1 is MNHEY and CDR2 SMNVEV (reference sequence). V was shortened by 3 bases and J by 3 bases, with 9 bases between the two germline ends.

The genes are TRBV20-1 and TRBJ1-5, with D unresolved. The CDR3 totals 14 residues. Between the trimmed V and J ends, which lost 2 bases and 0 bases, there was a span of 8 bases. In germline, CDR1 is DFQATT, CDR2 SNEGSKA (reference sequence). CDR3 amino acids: CSARYSYSNQPQHF. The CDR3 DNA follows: TGCAGTGCTAGATATTCGTATAGCAATCAGCCCCAGCATTTT.

The CDR3 loop reads CATSTDNYGYTF. CDR3 bases: TGTGCCACTTCGACAGATAACTATGGCTACACCTTC. The rearrangement links TRBV12-3 or TRBV12-4 to TRBJ1-2; a possible D gene is TRBD1 (5 bases). The V gene lost 10 bases and the J gene lost 1 base, with 10 bases spanning the gap. The CDR3 runs 12 residues.

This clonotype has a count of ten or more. The CDR3 is CSGTSGGATYEQYF. CDR3 bases: TGCAGTGGGACTAGCGGGGGAGCGACCTACGAGCAGTACTTC. J is TRBJ2-7 and V is TRBV20-1, with 13 nucleotides matching TRBD2. CDR1 and CDR2 from the germline V gene are DFQATT and SNEGSKA (reference sequence). The CDR3 has 14 residues. J lost 2 bases, V lost 7 bases, and 5 bases had no gene match.

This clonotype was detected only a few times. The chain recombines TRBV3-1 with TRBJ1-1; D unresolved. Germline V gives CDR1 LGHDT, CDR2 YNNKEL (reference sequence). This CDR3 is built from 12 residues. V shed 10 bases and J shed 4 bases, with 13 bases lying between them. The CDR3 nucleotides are TGTGCCACTAGTTGGGGAGGCACTGAAGCTTTCTTT. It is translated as CATSWGGTEAFF.

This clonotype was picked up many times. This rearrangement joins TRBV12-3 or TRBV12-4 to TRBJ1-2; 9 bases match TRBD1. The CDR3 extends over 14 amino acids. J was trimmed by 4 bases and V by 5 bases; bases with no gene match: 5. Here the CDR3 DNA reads TGTGCCAGCAGTCTAAGACAGGGGGGCTATGGCTACACCTTC. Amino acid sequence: CASSLRQGGYGYTF.

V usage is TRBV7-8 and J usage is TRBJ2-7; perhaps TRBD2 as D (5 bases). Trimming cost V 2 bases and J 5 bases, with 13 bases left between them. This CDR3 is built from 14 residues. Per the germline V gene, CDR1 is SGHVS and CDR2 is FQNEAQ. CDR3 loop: CASSLNPSPDEQYF. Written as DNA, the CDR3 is TGTGCCAGCAGCTTAAACCCTAGCCCAGACGAGCAGTACTTC.

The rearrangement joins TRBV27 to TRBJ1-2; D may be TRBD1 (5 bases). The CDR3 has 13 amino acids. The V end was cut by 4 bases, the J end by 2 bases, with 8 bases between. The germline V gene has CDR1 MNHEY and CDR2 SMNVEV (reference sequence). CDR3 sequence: CASSSRVNYGYTF. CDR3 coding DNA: TGTGCCAGCAGTTCCAGGGTCAACTATGGCTACACCTTC.

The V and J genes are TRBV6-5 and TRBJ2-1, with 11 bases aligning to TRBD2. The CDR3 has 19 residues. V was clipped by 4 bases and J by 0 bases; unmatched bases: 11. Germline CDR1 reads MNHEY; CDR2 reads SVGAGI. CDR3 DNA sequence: TGTGCCAGCAGTTCAACTAGCGGGAGAGAGCACAGCTCCTACAATGAGCAGTTCTTC. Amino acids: CASSSTSGREHSSYNEQFF.

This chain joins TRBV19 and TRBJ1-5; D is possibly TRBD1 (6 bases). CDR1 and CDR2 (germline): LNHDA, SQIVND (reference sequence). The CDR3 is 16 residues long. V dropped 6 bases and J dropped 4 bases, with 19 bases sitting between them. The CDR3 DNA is TGTGCCAGTAGCGCTACCGGGACACTCAGGAATCAGCCCCAGCATTTT. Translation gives CASSATGTLRNQPQHF.

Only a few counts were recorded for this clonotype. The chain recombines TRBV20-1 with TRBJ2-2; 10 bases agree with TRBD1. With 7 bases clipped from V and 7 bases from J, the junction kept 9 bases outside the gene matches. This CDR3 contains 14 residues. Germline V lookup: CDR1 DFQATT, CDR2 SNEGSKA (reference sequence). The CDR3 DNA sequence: TGCAGTGTTTTTCGGACAGGGGGTGGCGGGGAGCTGTTTTTT. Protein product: CSVFRTGGGGELFF.

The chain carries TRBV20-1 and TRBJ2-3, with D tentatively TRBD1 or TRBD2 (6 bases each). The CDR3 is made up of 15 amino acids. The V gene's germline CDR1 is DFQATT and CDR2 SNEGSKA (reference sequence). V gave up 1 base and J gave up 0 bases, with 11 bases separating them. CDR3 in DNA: TGCAGTGCTAGAGGGGGGGCCTCTAGCACAGATACGCAGTATTTT. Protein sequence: CSARGGASSTDTQYF.

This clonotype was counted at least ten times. The CDR3 sequence is CASSGREGAFF. The CDR3 DNA reads TGTGCCAGCAGTGGGCGTGAAGGGGCTTTCTTT. This chain connects TRBV2 to TRBJ1-1; unclear D gene. V was clipped by 4 bases and J by 11 bases, with 11 bases between them. The CDR3 is 11 amino acids. CDR1 and CDR2 from the germline V gene are SNHLY and FYNNEI.

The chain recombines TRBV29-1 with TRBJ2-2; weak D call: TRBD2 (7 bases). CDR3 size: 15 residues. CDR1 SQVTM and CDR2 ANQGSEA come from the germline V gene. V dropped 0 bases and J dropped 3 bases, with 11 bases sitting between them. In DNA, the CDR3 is TGCAGCGTTGAAGACAGGGGAGGGCACACCGGGGAGCTGTTTTTT. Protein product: CSVEDRGGHTGELFF.

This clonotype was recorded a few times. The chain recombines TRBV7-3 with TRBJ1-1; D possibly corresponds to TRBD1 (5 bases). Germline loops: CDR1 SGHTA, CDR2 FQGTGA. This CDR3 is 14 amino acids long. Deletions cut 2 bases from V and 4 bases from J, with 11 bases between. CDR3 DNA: TGTGCCAGCAGCTTAGTCGGGCAGGGCACTGAAGCTTTCTTT. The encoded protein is CASSLVGQGTEAFF. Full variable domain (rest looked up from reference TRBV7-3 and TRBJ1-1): GAGVSQTPSNKVTEKGKYVELRCDPISGHTALYWYRQSLGQGPEFLIYFQGTGAADDSGLPNDRFFAVRPEGSVSTLKIQRTERGDSAVYLCASSLVGQGTEAFFGQGTRLTVV.

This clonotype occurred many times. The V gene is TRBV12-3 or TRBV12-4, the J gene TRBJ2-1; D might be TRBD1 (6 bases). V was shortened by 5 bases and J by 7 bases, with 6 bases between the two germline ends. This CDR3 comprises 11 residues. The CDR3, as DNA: TGTGCCAGCAGTGACAGGAATGAGCAGTTCTTC. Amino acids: CASSDRNEQFF.

CDR3 sequence: CSVSRGPSGNTIYF. The CDR3 nucleotides read TGCAGCGTTTCTAGGGGGCCCTCTGGAAACACCATATATTTT. The chain couples TRBV29-1 to TRBJ1-3; 7 bases agree with TRBD1. V shed 5 bases and J 0 bases; nucleotides not matched to a gene: 4. CDR1 and CDR2 from the germline V gene are SQVTM and ANQGSEA. CDR3 size: 14 residues.

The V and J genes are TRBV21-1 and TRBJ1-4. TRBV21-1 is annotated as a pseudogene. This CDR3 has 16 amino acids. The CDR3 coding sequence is TGTGCCAGCAGCAAAGAGTACACTCCAACTAATGAAAAACTGTTTTTT. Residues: CASSKEYTPTNEKLFF.

The CDR3 DNA follows: TGTGCCAGCTCACCGGGCAGATCTGGTCAAGAGACCCAGTACTTC. Its protein product is CASSPGRSGQETQYF. The rearrangement links TRBV18 to TRBJ2-5; D gene ambiguous. The CDR3 extends over 15 amino acids. Trimming took 3 bases from V and 2 from J, leaving 13 bases between them. Germline V lookup: CDR1 KGHSH, CDR2 LQKENI.

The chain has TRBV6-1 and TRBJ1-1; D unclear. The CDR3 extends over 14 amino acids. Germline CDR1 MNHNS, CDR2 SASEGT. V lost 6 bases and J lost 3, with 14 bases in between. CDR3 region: CASSREGMDTEAFF. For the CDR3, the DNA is TGTGCCAGCAGCCGTGAAGGAATGGACACTGAAGCTTTCTTT.

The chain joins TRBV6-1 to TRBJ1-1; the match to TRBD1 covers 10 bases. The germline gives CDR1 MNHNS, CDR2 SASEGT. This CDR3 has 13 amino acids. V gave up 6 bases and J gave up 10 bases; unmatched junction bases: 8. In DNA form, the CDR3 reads TGTGCCAGCAGGGGACAGGGGAAGGGAGGAGCTTTCTTT. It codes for CASRGQGKGGAFF.